The 15 T cell receptor beta chains below all came from one sample that was sequenced in a study of cytomegalovirus exposure and HLA in healthy donors (TCRdb year 2017). Libraries were made using the immunoSEQ multiplex PCR assay. For the multiplex PCR, a mixture combining 60 forward primers for TCR Vbeta segments and 13 reverse primers for TCR Jbeta segments was used. In TCRdb, the immuneACCESS table is reduced to in-frame sequences with V and J assigned. These tables do not hold every clone; where another copy was compared, an unresolved V gene accounts for under half, and the others remain unexplained. In this sample the table shows under 300,000 clones, about 86% of which occur a single time. Under 8% of the sample rests with the top ten. The sequencing sample was made of PBMCs. These receptors were taken from a woman in her fifties or sixties in good health and CMV-seropositive.

The V call is TRBV21-1, the J call TRBJ2-3; TRBD2 was called by the table and not checked on the DNA. TRBV21-1 is given as a pseudogene. CDR3 length: 15 residues. CDR3 residues: CARPGLAGYTDTQYF. CDR3 DNA: TGTGCCAGACCTGGTCTAGCGGGGTACACAGATACGCAGTATTTT.

This clone has just a few counts. The J gene is TRBJ1-2, the V gene TRBV6-5; D uncertain. V dropped 6 bases and J dropped 7 bases, with 15 bases sitting between them. CDR1 is MNHEY, CDR2 SVGAGI, per germline. CDR3 length: 13 residues. Here the CDR3 reads CASSPTFSSGYTF. The CDR3 region has the DNA TGTGCCAGCAGCCCCACATTTTCCTCTGGCTACACCTTC.

This clone was recorded a few times. The V and J genes are TRBV12-5 and TRBJ1-2, with D hard to call. Trimming pared 1 base from V and 5 bases from J, leaving 8 bases between. CDR1 and CDR2 (germline): LGHNT, FRNRAP. The CDR3 contains 13 residues. The CDR3 nucleotides are TGTGCTAGTGGTTTGGGGGAGAGATATGGCTACACCTTC. Translating gives CASGLGERYGYTF.

Many counts were recorded for this clone. The J gene is TRBJ2-3, the V gene TRBV5-6; D is ambiguous. The CDR3 sequence is 16 residues long. Germline V lookup: CDR1 SGHDT, CDR2 YYEEEE. V gave up 0 bases and J gave up 2 bases, with 13 bases separating them. Here the CDR3 reads CASSLDKSIPTDTQYF. Here the CDR3 DNA reads TGTGCCAGCAGCTTGGACAAGTCAATCCCCACAGATACGCAGTATTTT.

This clone occurred once. The V and J genes are TRBV28 and TRBJ1-1; no clear D. With 1 base removed from V and 3 bases from J, the gap between germline ends came to 12 bases. The V gene's germline CDR1 is MDHEN and CDR2 SYDVKM. This CDR3 comprises 15 residues. DNA for the CDR3: TGTGCCAGCAGTTTATCAGACACATCGTACACTGAAGCTTTCTTT. Translation gives CASSLSDTSYTEAFF.

V is TRBV7-9 and J is TRBJ2-1; D uncertain. Germline V CDR1 and CDR2: SEHNR, FQNEAQ (reference sequence). The length of the CDR3 is 19 residues. V was cut by 8 bases and J by 0 bases, with 26 bases left in between. Here the CDR3 reads CASGSLFTSVESSYNEQFF. CDR3 DNA: TGTGCCAGCGGATCACTCTTTACCAGCGTTGAAAGCTCCTACAATGAGCAGTTCTTC.

This clone was seen a handful of times. This chain links TRBV4-1 with TRBJ2-4; TRBD2 matches at 7 bases. Trimming cost V 6 bases and J 8 bases; bases outside gene matches: 7. The CDR3 loop spans 13 amino acids. Germline assignment: CDR1 MGHRA and CDR2 YSYEKL. CDR3 sequence (DNA): TGCGCCAGCAGGCTAGCGGTGGGGGACATTCAGTACTTC. The encoded protein is CASRLAVGDIQYF.

The chain links TRBV10-3 to TRBJ2-1; 10 nucleotides match TRBD2. Germline V gene data show CDR1 as ENHRY and CDR2 as SYGVKD. CDR3 length: 15 amino acids. V gave up 2 bases and J gave up 2 bases; unmatched junction bases: 0. CDR3: CAISETSGTYNEQFF. CDR3 nucleotides: TGTGCCATCAGTGAGACTAGCGGGACCTACAATGAGCAGTTCTTC.

This clone was recorded once. The chain recombines TRBV5-1 with TRBJ2-1, with TRBD2 identical over 10 bases. Germline values: CDR1 SGHRS, CDR2 YFSETQ. J lost 2 bases, V lost 5 bases, and 4 bases had no gene match. This CDR3 spans 15 amino acids. The CDR3 DNA reads TGCGCCAGCAGACTAGCGGGACAGACCTACAATGAGCAGTTCTTC. This sequence encodes CASRLAGQTYNEQFF.

The rearrangement joins TRBV5-5 to TRBJ2-7, with a tentative D call TRBD1 (5 bases). Germline V gives CDR1 SGHKS, CDR2 YYEKEE (reference sequence). V was clipped by 6 bases and J by 5 bases, with 15 bases between them. The CDR3 spans 13 residues. As DNA, the CDR3 is TGTGCCAGCACTACTCCGGGCAGGGACGAGCAGTACTTC. Protein: CASTTPGRDEQYF.

This clone showed up just a few times. The rearrangement uses TRBV2 and TRBJ1-5, with a tentative D call TRBD1 (6 bases). The germline V gene has CDR1 SNHLY and CDR2 FYNNEI. V gave up 4 bases and J gave up 4 bases, with 20 bases separating them. The CDR3 contains 17 residues. CDR3 DNA sequence: TGTGCCAGCAGTGCCCCTCCCTCGACAGGCTTAAATCAGCCCCAGCATTTT. Its protein product is CASSAPPSTGLNQPQHF.

The chain recombines TRBV11-2 with TRBJ1-1; D perhaps matches TRBD1 (6 bases). Germline CDR1 reads SGHAT; CDR2 reads FQNNGV. Trimming took off 6 bases at V and 5 bases at J, with 31 bases between the two ends. The CDR3 extends over 19 amino acids. For the CDR3, the DNA is TGTGCCAGCAGAAACCTAGAGGGGGGGTCAGCTCCTAGCCGGACTGAAGCTTTCTTT. Residues: CASRNLEGGSAPSRTEAFF.

Concerning this clone itself: At one end, the junction sequence differs from germline, possibly due to a read error. V is TRBV11-2 and J is TRBJ2-5; 9 bases align to TRBD2. This CDR3 is 15 amino acids long. Germline V gives CDR1 SGHAT, CDR2 FQNNGV. CDR3 DNA: TGTGCTAGCAGCTCCCTTAGCGGGAGAGCGGAGACCCAGTACTTC. Translation: CASSSLSGRAETQYF. Full variable domain (remainder filled in from reference TRBV11-2 and TRBJ2-5): EAGVAQSPRYKIIEKRQSVAFWCNPISGHATLYWYQQILGQGPKLLIQFQNNGVVDDSQLPKDRFSAERLKGVDSTLKIQPAKLEDSAVYLCASSSLSGRAETQYFGPGTRLLVL.

The chain joins TRBV7-3 to TRBJ2-2; 7 bases match TRBD2. This CDR3 contains 16 residues. Per germline, CDR1 SGHTA and CDR2 FQGTGA. Germline trimming cut 2 bases from V and 5 bases from J; bases unmatched to any gene: 8. The CDR3 coding sequence is TGTGCCAGCAGCTTAGAGGGGAGGGCCCGGACCGGGGAGCTGTTTTTT. Translation gives CASSLEGRARTGELFF.

This chain joins TRBV5-1 and TRBJ1-2; possible D gene TRBD1, 5 bases. Germline lookup yields CDR1 SGHRS and CDR2 YFSETQ. There are 15 residues in the CDR3. The V gene lost 4 bases and the J gene lost 0 bases, with 13 bases spanning the gap. Here the CDR3 reads CASSPGRGANYGYTF. CDR3 DNA: TGCGCCAGCAGCCCTGGGAGGGGTGCTAACTATGGCTACACCTTC.